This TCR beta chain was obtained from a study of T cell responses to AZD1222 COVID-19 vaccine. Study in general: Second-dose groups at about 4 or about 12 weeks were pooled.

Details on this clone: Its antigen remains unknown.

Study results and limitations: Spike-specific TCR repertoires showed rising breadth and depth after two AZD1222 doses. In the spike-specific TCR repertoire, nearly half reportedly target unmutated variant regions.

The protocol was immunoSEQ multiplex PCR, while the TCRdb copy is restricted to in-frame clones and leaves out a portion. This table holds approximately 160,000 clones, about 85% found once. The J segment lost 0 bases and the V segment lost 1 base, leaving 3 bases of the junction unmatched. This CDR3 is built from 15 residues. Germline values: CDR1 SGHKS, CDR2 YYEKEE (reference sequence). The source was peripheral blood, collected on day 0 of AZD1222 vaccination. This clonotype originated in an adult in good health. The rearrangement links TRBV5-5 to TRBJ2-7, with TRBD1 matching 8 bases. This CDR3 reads CASSLTGQVSYEQYF. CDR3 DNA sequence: TGTGCCAGCAGCTTGACGGGACAGGTCTCCTACGAGCAGTACTTC.